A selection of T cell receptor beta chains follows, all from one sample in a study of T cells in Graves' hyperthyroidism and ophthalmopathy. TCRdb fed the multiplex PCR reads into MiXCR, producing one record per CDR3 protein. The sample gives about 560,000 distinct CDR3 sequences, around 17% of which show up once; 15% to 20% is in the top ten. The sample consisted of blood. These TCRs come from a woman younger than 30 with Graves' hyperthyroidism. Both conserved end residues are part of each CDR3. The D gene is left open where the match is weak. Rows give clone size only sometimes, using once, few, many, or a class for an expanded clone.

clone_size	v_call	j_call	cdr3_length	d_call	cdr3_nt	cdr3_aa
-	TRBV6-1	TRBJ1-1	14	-	TGTGCCAGCGCGCGGGGGACCATGAACACTGAAGCTTTCTTT	CASARGTMNTEAFF
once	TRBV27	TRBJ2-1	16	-	TGTGCCAGCAGTTTATTACCCGCAGCGAGATACAATGAGCAGCTCTTC	CASSLLPAARYNEQLF
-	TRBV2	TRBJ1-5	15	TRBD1	TGTGCCAGCACCCGGGACAGGGGAAGCAATCAGCCCCAGCATTTT	CASTRDRGSNQPQHF
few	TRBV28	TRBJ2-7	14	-	TGTGCCAGCAGTTTATCCGTTGCTTCCTACGAGCAGTACTTC	CASSLSVASYEQYF
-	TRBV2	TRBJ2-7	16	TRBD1	TGTGCCAGCATGCCGCCTGGGGGACAGGGATCCTACGAGCAGTACTTC	CASMPPGGQGSYEQYF
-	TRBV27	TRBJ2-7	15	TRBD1	TGTGCCAGCAATTACCAGGGGGCCTCGGACTACGAGCAGTACTTC	CASNYQGASDYEQYF
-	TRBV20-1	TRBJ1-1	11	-	TGCAGTGCTAGAACCCCCCGGCGAGCTTTCTTT	CSARTPRRAFF
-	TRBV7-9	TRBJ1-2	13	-	TGTGCCAGCAGCTTAGGAATAAACTATGGCTACACCTTC	CASSLGINYGYTF
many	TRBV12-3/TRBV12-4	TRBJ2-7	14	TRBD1	TGTGCCAGCAGTTTAAGGGACAGGGCTCCCGAGCAGTACTTC	CASSLRDRAPEQYF
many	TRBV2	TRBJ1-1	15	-	TGTGCCAGCAGTGATAGGGGCAGAATGAACACTGAAGCTTTCTTT	CASSDRGRMNTEAFF
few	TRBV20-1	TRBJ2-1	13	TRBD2	TGCAGGAAGAGCGGGAGGCCGCTCAATGAGCAGTTCTTC	CRKSGRPLNEQFF
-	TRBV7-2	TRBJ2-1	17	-	TGTGCCAGCAGCTTTGTCCCTTGGCAGGGTATAGACAATGAGCAGTTCTTC	CASSFVPWQGIDNEQFF
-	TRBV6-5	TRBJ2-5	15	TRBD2	TGTGCCAGCAGTTACTCCCGGGAGGGCCGTGAGACCCAGTACTTC	CASSYSREGRETQYF
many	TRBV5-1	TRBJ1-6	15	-	TGCGCCAGCAGCTTGGGAGGGGGGTATAATTCACCCCTCCACTTT	CASSLGGGYNSPLHF
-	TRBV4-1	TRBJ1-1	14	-	TGCGCCAGCAACCAAGTACCCGGGAGGACTGAAGCTTTCTTT	CASNQVPGRTEAFF
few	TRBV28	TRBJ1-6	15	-	TGTGCCAGCAGTTTAACTGGGGGGATTAGGTCACCCCTCCACTTT	CASSLTGGIRSPLHF
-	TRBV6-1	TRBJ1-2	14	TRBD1	TGTGCCAGCAGGCGGGACAGTTTGAACTATGGCTACACCTTC	CASRRDSLNYGYTF
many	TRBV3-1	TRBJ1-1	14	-	TGTGCCAGCAGCCATCATCGCAGAGCAATTGAAGCTTTCTTT	CASSHHRRAIEAFF
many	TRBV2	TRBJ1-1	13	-	TGTGCCAGCAGCCCCGAGCGGAACACTGAAGCTTTCTTT	CASSPERNTEAFF
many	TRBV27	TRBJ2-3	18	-	TGTGCCAGCCAACGCAGGGCAGTAGTAACATCTGGCACAGATACGCAGTATTTT	CASQRRAVVTSGTDTQYF
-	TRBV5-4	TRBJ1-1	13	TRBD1	TGTGCCAGCAGCCCCAGGGACAGCACTGAAGCTTTCTTT	CASSPRDSTEAFF
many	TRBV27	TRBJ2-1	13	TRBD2	TGTGCCAGCAGTGGGAGGGCCGCTAATGAGCAGTTCTTC	CASSGRAANEQFF
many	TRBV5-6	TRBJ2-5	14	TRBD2	TGTGCCAGCAGCGCCGGGACTAGCGTAGAGACCCAGTACTTC	CASSAGTSVETQYF
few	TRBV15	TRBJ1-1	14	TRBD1	TGTGCCACCAGTCCACAGGGGCTCCCCACTGAAGCTTTCTTT	CATSPQGLPTEAFF
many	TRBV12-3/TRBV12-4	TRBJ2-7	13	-	TGTGCCAGCAGTTTAGTTACGGCCTACGAGCAGTACTTC	CASSLVTAYEQYF
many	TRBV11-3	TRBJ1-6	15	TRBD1	TGTGCCAGCAGCGGAACGGACAGGAGGGATTCACCCCTCCACTTT	CASSGTDRRDSPLHF
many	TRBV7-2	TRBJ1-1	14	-	TGTGCCAGCAGCTTAGAAGCGATGAACACTGAAGCTTTCTTT	CASSLEAMNTEAFF
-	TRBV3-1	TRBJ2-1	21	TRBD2	TGTGCCAGCAGCCCCCTCGGATCAACGGGAGGGCTGGACAGCTCCTACAATGAGCAGTTCTTC	CASSPLGSTGGLDSSYNEQFF
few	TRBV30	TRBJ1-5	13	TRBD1	TGTGCCTGGAGTACGGACAGGGTTCAGCCCCAGCATTTT	CAWSTDRVQPQHF
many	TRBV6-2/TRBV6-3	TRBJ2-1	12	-	TGTGCCAGCAGTTCCGGGAACAATGAGCAGTTCTTC	CASSSGNNEQFF
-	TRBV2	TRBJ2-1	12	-	TGTGCCAGGTGGACTGGCGGATATGAGCAGTTCTTC	CARWTGGYEQFF
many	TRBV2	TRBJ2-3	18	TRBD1	TGTGCCAGCAGCCGGCCTCTCCGGGACAGGGGGGACACAGATACGCAGTATTTT	CASSRPLRDRGDTDTQYF
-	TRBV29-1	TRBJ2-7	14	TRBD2	TGCAGCGTTGAAGGAACCGGGGGGGCGGGAGAGCAGTACTTC	CSVEGTGGAGEQYF
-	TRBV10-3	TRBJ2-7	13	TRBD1	TGTGCCATCAGGGGACAGGGCTCCTACGAGCAGTACTTC	CAIRGQGSYEQYF
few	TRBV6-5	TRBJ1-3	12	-	TGTGCCAGCACCGTCTCTGGAAACACCATATATTTT	CASTVSGNTIYF
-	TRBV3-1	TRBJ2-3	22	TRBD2	TGTGCCAGCAGCCAAAACGCCCCCGGAACTAGCGGGAGTAGAGCGAGCACAGATACGCAGTATTTT	CASSQNAPGTSGSRASTDTQYF
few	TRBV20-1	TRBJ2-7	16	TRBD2	TGCAGTGCGGGCCCGACTAGCGGGAGGGTCTACAATGAGCAGTACTTC	CSAGPTSGRVYNEQYF
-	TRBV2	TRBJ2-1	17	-	TGTGCCAGCAGTGAAGACAGGGTTAGTTTCACCTACAATGAGCAGTTCTTC	CASSEDRVSFTYNEQFF
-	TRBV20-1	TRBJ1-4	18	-	TGCAGTGCTTCGTCCCTTCCCAGGGTCGGGGGACCGAATGAAAAACTGTTTTTT	CSASSLPRVGGPNEKLFF
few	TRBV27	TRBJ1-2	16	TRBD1	TGTGCCAGCAGTTTATTTCAGGGGACAGGGTATAATGGCTACACCTTC	CASSLFQGTGYNGYTF
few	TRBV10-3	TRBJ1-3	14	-	TGTGCCATCAGTGGGACAGCCCGGGGAAACACCATATATTTT	CAISGTARGNTIYF
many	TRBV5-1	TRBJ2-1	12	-	TGCGCCAGCAGCCAGCAGCACAATGAGCAGTTCTTC	CASSQQHNEQFF
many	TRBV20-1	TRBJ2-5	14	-	TGCAGTGCTCTCTCCTCATTGGCGCAAGAGACCCAGTACTTC	CSALSSLAQETQYF
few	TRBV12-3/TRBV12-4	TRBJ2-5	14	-	TGTGCCAGCAGTTCAAGGGACCCTCAAGAGACCCAGTACTTC	CASSSRDPQETQYF
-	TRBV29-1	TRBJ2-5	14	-	TGCAGCGTTGAGCCGGCGGGGCCTCCAGAGACCCAGTACTTC	CSVEPAGPPETQYF
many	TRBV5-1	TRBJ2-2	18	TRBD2	TGCGCCAGCAGCTTGGATGGACTAGAAAGTGCGAACACCGGGGAGCTGTTTTTT	CASSLDGLESANTGELFF
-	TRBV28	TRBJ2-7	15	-	TGTGCCAGCAGCCCTGCCGGGATTTCCCCCTACGAGCAGTACTTC	CASSPAGISPYEQYF
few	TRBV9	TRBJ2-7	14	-	TGTGCCAGCAGCGTAGACATGGAACGGTACGAGCAGTACTTC	CASSVDMERYEQYF
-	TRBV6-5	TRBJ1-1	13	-	TGTGCCAGCAGTTACAATCCCGACAGGTGGGCTTTCTTT	CASSYNPDRWAFF
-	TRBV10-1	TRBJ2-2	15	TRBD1	TGCGCCAGCAGTGATCGGGACAGGGGCTCCGGGGAGCTGTTTTTT	CASSDRDRGSGELFF
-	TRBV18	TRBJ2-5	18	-	TGTGCCAGCTCACCCAAACCGTCCGGGACTCCGACAGAGGAGACCCAGTACTTC	CASSPKPSGTPTEETQYF
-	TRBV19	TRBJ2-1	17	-	TGTGCCAGTAGTATAGAAGGCGGACAGAGCTCCTACAATGAGCAGTTCTTC	CASSIEGGQSSYNEQFF
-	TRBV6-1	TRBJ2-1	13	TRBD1	TGTGCCAGCAGAGGGACAGGGGGCAACGAGCAGTTCTTC	CASRGTGGNEQFF
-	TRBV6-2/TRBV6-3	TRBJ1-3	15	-	TGTGCCAGCAGTTCTCACGGATACTCTGGAAACACCATATATTTT	CASSSHGYSGNTIYF
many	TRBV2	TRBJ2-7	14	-	TGTGCCAGCAGTCAAAACCCCACAGGGTACGAGCAGTACTTC	CASSQNPTGYEQYF